Sequencing of this T cell receptor beta chain was carried out in a study of lymphopenia after photon versus proton radiotherapy. To note about this clone: The antigen is unknown.

Profiling relied on immunoSEQ multiplex PCR, and the TCRdb table lists in-frame clones only, not all of them. The sample gives about 70,000 clones, 85% to 95% of which show up once; roughly 2.3% is in the top ten. The CDR3 loop spans 16 amino acids. The germline CDR1 and CDR2 sequences are LNHDA and SQIVND (reference sequence). The V end was cut by 7 bases, the J end by 3 bases, with 19 bases between. Findings and caveats of the study: Under photons, naive T cells and diversity fell while effector/memory populations rose. Only patients who died were analyzed for survival; proton advantage is unproven. After the lymphocyte nadir, photon-treated repertoires showed oligoclonal expansion, especially of CD8+ Temra cells.

The clonotype was recovered from a woman between 40 and 55 years old with cholangiocarcinoma. The sample consisted of peripheral blood, taken from a patient treated with photon-based radiotherapy. V gene TRBV19 combines with J gene TRBJ1-5; D not certain. The CDR3 DNA follows: TGTGCCAGTACCTCGACGGGCAGGACCACCAATCAGCCCCAGCATTTT. It specifies CASTSTGRTTNQPQHF. Supplemented by reference TRBV19 and TRBJ1-5, the full variable domain reads DGGITQSPKYLFRKEGQNVTLSCEQNLNHDAMYWYRQDPGQGLRLIYYSQIVNDFQKGDIAEGYSVSREKKESFPLTVTSAQKNPTAFYLCASTSTGRTTNQPQHFGDGTRLSIL.